Detailed here is one T cell receptor (beta chain). Its specificity is not known. Losses at the gene ends were 0 bases for V and 4 bases for J; bases not matched to a gene: 1. Germline V CDR1 and CDR2: SEHNR, FQNEAQ (reference sequence). The CDR3 has 15 residues. These data come from a study of cytomegalovirus exposure and HLA in healthy donors. The PCR had 60 Vbeta and 13 Jbeta primers. TCRdb keeps only in-frame clones here, not all; method: immunoSEQ multiplex PCR. Of roughly 34,000 clones listed, more than 60% were seen once; the top ten hold approximately 7%. Findings and limits, study-wide: Sequencing depth roughly uniform across donors was assumed in presence/absence analyses.

The chain uses TRBV7-9 and TRBJ2-7, with 12 bases lining up with TRBD2. This receptor was obtained from a man younger than 45 in good health and CMV-seronegative. Sequencing was carried out using PBMCs. The CDR3 is CASSLATSGGYEQYF. The CDR3 DNA sequence: TGTGCCAGCAGCTTAGCAACTAGCGGGGGGTACGAGCAGTACTTC.